This TCR beta chain was sequenced in a study of blood T cells in healthy people across ages. Points from the study as a whole: With donor CMV status unknown, expanded clonotype changes were possibly confounded. More naive CD4+ cells and higher diversity marked long-lived donors relative to aged donors. The recorded TCR beta diversity per million T cells decreased in a roughly linear manner with age.

Alongside a J-beta primer mix, a sample-barcoded 5' primer served in a second PCR lasting about 7 to 11 cycles. The template-switch adaptor, which had 12 random nucleotides, put a tag on each cDNA molecule. One entry per CDR3 protein results from TCRdb running MiXCR on the 5' RACE reads. The sample has about 780,000 distinct CDR3 sequences; approximately 65% are singletons. Concerning this clonotype itself: Its target is unknown.

The CDR3 runs to 17 residues. The J segment lost 5 bases and the V segment lost 5 bases, leaving 15 bases of the junction unmatched. Germline V CDR1 and CDR2: SGHVS, FQNEAQ. The TCR comes from a man aged 30 to 45 in good health. Sequenced sample: blood. The V gene is TRBV7-8, the J gene TRBJ2-4; 7 nucleotides match TRBD1. As DNA, the CDR3 is TGTGCCAGCAGCCCAAGAGCCAGACAGGGTGAGGAAAACATTCAGTACTTC. As protein: CASSPRARQGEENIQYF.